The T cell receptor beta chain described here comes from a study of post-analysis software for immune sequencing data. Study at large: There were relapsing-remitting, secondary progressive and progressive-relapsing multiple sclerosis among the disease courses included. Notes on the study in general: Controls showed significantly higher normalized Chao1 diversity than did multiple sclerosis patients.

A few counts support this clonotype. Antigen specificity is unknown. cDNA libraries for TCR beta contained unique molecular identifiers. Input populations of roughly 0.95 to 10 million T cells gave rise to about 480,000 cDNA molecules. TCRdb re-called the PCR reads through MiXCR, storing one row per CDR3 protein. The profile shows hundreds of thousands of distinct CDR3 sequences, about 60% of them singletons. The material sequenced was blood. This clonotype originated in a girl aged 2-10 years with multiple sclerosis.

The CDR3 is CSAEGGWDTEAFF. CDR3 nucleotide sequence: TGCAGTGCGGAAGGGGGCTGGGACACTGAAGCTTTCTTT. The chain employs TRBV20-1 and TRBJ1-1, with 7 nucleotides matching TRBD1. The CDR3 is made up of 13 amino acids. The J segment lost 3 bases and the V segment lost 6 bases, leaving 7 bases of the junction unmatched. Germline V gene sequence: CDR1 DFQATT, CDR2 SNEGSKA (reference sequence).